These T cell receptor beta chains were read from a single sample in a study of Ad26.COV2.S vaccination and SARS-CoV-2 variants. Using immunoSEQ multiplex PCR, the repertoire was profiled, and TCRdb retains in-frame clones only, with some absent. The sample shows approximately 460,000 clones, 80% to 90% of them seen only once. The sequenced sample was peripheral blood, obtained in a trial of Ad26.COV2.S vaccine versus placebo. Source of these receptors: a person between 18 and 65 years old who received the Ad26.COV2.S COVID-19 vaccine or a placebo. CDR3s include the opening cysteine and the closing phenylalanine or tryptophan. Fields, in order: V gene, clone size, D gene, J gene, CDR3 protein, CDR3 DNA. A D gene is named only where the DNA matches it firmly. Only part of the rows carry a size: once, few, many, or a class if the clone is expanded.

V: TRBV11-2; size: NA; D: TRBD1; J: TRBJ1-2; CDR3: CASSSTATQGVGYTF; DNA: TGTGCCAGCAGCTCCACGGCGACCCAGGGGGTGGGCTACACCTTC
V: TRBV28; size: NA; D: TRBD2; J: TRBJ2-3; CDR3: CASSLRGGTDTQYF; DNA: TGTGCCAGCAGTTTACGGGGGGGAACAGATACGCAGTATTTT
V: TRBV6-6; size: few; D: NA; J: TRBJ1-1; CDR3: CASSFYTEAFF; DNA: TGTGCCAGCAGTTTCTATACTGAAGCTTTCTTT
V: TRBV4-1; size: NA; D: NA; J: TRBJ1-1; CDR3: CASSQGQGMNTEAFF; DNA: TGCGCCAGCAGCCAAGGTCAGGGAATGAACACTGAAGCTTTCTTT
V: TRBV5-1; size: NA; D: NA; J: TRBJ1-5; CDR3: CASSLGGDSFSSQPQHF; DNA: TGCGCCAGCAGCTTGGGGGGGGACTCCTTCAGCAGTCAGCCCCAGCATTTT
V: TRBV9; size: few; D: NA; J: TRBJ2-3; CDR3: CASSGSWRDTQYF; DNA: TGTGCCAGCAGCGGGTCGTGGCGAGATACGCAGTATTTT
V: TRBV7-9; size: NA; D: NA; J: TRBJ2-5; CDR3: CASSSYRPRETQYF; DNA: TGTGCCAGCAGCTCCTATCGACCGAGAGAGACCCAGTACTTC
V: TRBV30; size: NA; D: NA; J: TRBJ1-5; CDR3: CAWNRQSNQPQHF; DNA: TGTGCCTGGAACAGACAGTCCAATCAGCCCCAGCATTTT
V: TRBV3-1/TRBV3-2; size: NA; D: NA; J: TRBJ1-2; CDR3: CASSQVRADGYTF; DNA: TGTGCCAGCAGCCAAGTGAGGGCTGATGGCTACACCTTC
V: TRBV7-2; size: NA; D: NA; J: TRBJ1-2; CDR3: CASSLGTRYGYTF; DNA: TGTGCCAGCAGCTTAGGGACACGGTATGGCTACACCTTC
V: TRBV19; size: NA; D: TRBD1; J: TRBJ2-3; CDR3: CASSIDGQGILKTDTQYF; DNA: TGTGCCAGTAGTATAGACGGACAGGGGATCTTGAAGACAGATACGCAGTATTTT
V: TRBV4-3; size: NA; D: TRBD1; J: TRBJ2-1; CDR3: CASSQVRGQGARGNEQFF; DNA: TGCGCCAGCAGCCAAGTCCGGGGGCAGGGGGCGCGAGGCAATGAGCAGTTCTTC
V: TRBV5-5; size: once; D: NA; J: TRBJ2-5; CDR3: CASSPNRIQETQYF; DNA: TGTGCCAGCAGCCCTAACAGGATCCAAGAGACCCAGTACTTC
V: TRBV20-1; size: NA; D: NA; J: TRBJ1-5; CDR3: CSASRQDQPQHF; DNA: TGCAGTGCTAGTCGGCAGGATCAGCCCCAGCATTTT
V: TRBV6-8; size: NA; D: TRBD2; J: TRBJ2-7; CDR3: CASTGTKRNEQYF; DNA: TGTGCCAGTACCGGGACTAAGCGGAACGAGCAGTACTTC
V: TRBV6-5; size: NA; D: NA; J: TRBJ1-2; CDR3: CASSLQGRGGYTF; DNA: TGTGCCAGCAGCCTACAGGGAAGAGGTGGCTACACCTTC
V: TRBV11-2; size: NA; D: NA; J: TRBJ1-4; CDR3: CASSFGATNEKLFF; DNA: TGTGCCAGCAGCTTCGGCGCAACTAATGAAAAACTGTTTTTT
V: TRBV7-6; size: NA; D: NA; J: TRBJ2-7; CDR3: CASSPGGGQVNEQYF; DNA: TGTGCCAGCAGCCCGGGGGGAGGACAGGTTAACGAGCAGTACTTC
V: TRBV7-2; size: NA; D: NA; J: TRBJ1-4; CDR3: CASGLLPNEKLFF; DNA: TGTGCCAGCGGCCTCTTACCAAATGAAAAACTGTTTTTT
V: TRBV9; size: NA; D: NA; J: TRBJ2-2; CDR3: CASSVRIGELFF; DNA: TGTGCCAGCAGCGTACGTATCGGGGAGCTGTTTTTT
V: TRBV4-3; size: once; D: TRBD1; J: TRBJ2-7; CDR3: CASSPTSRQGPFYEQYF; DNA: TGCGCCAGCAGCCCGACAAGTAGACAGGGGCCCTTCTACGAGCAGTACTTC
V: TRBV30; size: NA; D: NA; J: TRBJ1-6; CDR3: CAWSVRGGLGRSPLHF; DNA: TGTGCCTGGAGTGTACGGGGGGGTTTGGGTCGTTCACCCCTCCACTTT
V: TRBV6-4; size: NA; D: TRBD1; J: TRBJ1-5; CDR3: CASSGQGEANQPQHF; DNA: TGTGCCAGCAGCGGACAGGGAGAGGCCAATCAGCCCCAGCATTTT
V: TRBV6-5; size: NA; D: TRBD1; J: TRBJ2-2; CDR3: CASSYRGPPNTGELFF; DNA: TGTGCCAGCAGTTATAGGGGGCCACCTAACACCGGGGAGCTGTTTTTT
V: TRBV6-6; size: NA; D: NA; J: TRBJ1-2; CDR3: CASTGVNYGYTF; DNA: TGTGCCAGCACAGGGGTTAACTATGGCTACACCTTC
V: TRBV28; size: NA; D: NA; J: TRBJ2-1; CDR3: CASSPSRSHGVNYNEQFF; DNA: TGTGCCAGCAGTCCCTCCCGCTCCCATGGAGTTAACTACAATGAGCAGTTCTTC
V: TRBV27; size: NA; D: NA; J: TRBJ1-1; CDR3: CASSFSGSRTNTEAFF; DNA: TGTGCCAGCAGTTTCTCAGGATCCAGGACCAACACTGAAGCTTTCTTT
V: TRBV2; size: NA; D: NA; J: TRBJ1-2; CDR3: CASFDGGLGGYTF; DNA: TGTGCCAGCTTCGACGGAGGATTGGGGGGCTACACCTTC
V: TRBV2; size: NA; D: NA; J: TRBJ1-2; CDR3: CASIAGRVNYGYTF; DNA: TGTGCCAGCATTGCGGGACGCGTAAACTATGGCTACACCTTC
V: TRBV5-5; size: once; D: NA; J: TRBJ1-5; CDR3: CASSYLAGSNQPQHF; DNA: TGTGCCAGCAGCTACCTCGCCGGTAGCAATCAGCCCCAGCATTTT
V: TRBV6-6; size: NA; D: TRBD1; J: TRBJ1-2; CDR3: CASSTTGGRSSYGYTF; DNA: TGTGCCAGCAGTACGACAGGGGGTAGAAGCAGCTATGGCTACACCTTC
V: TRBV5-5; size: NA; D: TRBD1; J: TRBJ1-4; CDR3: CASSLVGTEGKLFF; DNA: TGTGCCAGCAGCTTGGTGGGGACAGAAGGAAAACTGTTTTTT
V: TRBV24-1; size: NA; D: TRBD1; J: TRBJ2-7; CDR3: CATSQGGQGLNEQYF; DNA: TGTGCCACCAGTCAGGGGGGACAGGGTCTCAACGAGCAGTACTTC
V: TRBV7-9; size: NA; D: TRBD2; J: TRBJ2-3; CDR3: CASSLVVNGGTRYF; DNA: TGTGCCAGCAGCTTAGTGGTTAACGGGGGGACCCGGTATTTT
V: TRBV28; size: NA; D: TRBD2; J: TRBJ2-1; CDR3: CASSSPGGSYNEQFF; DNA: TGTGCCAGCAGTTCCCCGGGAGGATCCTACAATGAGCAGTTCTTC
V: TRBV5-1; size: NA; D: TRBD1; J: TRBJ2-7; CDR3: CASREQGAAHEQYF; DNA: TGCGCCAGCAGAGAACAGGGGGCAGCCCACGAGCAGTACTTC
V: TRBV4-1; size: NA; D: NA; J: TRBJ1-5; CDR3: CASSHPSGTSNQPQHF; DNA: TGCGCCAGCAGCCATCCATCGGGGACAAGCAATCAGCCCCAGCATTTT
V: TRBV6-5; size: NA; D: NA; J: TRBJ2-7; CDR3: CASSYGSGFSYEQYF; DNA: TGTGCCAGCAGTTACGGGTCCGGGTTTTCCTACGAGCAGTACTTC
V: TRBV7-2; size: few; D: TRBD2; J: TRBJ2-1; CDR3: CASSPRTSGSLDEQFF; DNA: TGTGCCAGCAGCCCAAGGACTAGCGGGAGTCTGGATGAGCAGTTCTTC
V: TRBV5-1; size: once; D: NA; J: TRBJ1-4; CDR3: CASSLGKTNEKLFF; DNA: TGCGCCAGCAGCTTGGGGAAAACTAATGAAAAACTGTTTTTT
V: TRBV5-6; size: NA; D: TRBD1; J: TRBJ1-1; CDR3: CASSSRTGENTEAFF; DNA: TGTGCCAGCAGCTCTCGGACAGGGGAGAACACTGAAGCTTTCTTT
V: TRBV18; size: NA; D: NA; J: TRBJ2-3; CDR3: CASATIAAPTDTQYF; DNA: TGTGCCAGCGCAACCATAGCGGCCCCCACAGATACGCAGTATTTT
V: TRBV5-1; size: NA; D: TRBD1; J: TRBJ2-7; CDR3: CASSPPGTAFYEQYF; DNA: TGCGCCAGCAGCCCACCCGGGACAGCCTTCTACGAGCAGTACTTC
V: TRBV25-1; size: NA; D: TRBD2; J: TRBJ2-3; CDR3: CASSEYLGGGGQGDTQYF; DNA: TGTGCCAGCAGTGAATATCTTGGAGGCGGGGGTCAGGGAGATACGCAGTATTTT
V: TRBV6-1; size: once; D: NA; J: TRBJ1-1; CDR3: CASSEGRSAQNTEAFF; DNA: TGTGCCAGCAGTGAAGGGAGGTCGGCTCAGAACACTGAAGCTTTCTTT
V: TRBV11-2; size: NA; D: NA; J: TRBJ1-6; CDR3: CASRAPGRTNSPLHF; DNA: TGTGCCAGCAGGGCCCCGGGACGGACTAATTCACCCCTCCACTTT
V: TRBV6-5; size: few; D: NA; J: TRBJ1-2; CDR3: CASSSRTGGYTF; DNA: TGTGCCAGCAGTTCCAGAACGGGAGGCTACACCTTC